The entry below gives a single T cell receptor delta chain sequence along with its context. The antigen this receptor binds is unknown. One base separates it from a far larger clone, so it is likely a read error. The same CDR3 also results from other DNA sequences found in this sample. This sample stems from a study of gammadelta T cells in human blood (dated by TCRdb to the early 2020s). Paper-wide results and their limitations: According to the study, polyclonal expansion of innate gamma-delta T cells right after birth appeared to be driven by microbial exposure.

CDR1 and CDR2, looked up from the germline V gene, are TSWWSYY and QGS. Taken from cysteine to phenylalanine, the CDR3 has 15 residues. Only the CDR3 part of the read is kept: 45 bases, read in frame from the first base. Library creation used RT-PCR. TCRdb lists the instrument as Illumina MiSeq. TCRdb called clones afresh from the public reads with CATT; identical DNA rows were later merged. This sample has fewer than 350 delta-chain clones in its table, and 39% of those were observed once. Together, the top ten hold around 70% of the sample. The sample was non-Vgamma9Vdelta2 gamma-delta T cells from adult blood. The TCR comes from a human donor. The chain links TRDV1 with TRDJ1; confidence is insufficient to name the D gene. The nucleotide sequence reads TGTGCGCTTGGGAACCCAGAGCTGATTAAAGCTAAACTCATCTTT. Its translation is CALGNPELIKAKLIF.